Listed below are T cell receptor beta chains from one sample, sequenced in a study of blood T cells in healthy people across ages. MiXCR, applied by TCRdb to the 5' RACE reads, yields one record per CDR3 protein. This sample yields over 1,300,000 distinct CDR3 sequences, of which 59% are seen a single time; over 5% belongs to the top ten. The specimen sequenced was blood. These receptors were obtained from a man between 18 and 29 years old in good health. The CDR3 runs from the conserved cysteine through the conserved F or W. Fields, in order: V gene, J gene, CDR3 length, clone size, D gene, CDR3 protein, CDR3 DNA. D genes are given only for firm matches. Expanded clones are given a class, and other clones once, few, many or no size at all.

TRBV11-2	TRBJ2-1	13	-	-	CASNPVGYNEQFF	TGTGCCAGCAATCCAGTGGGCTACAATGAGCAGTTCTTC
TRBV5-1	TRBJ2-1	14	-	TRBD1	CASSTGQGGNEQFF	TGCGCCAGCAGCACTGGACAGGGCGGGAATGAGCAGTTCTTC
TRBV10-3	TRBJ2-1	14	few	TRBD2	CAIRDSGSLNEQFF	TGTGCCATCAGGGATAGCGGGAGTTTAAATGAGCAGTTCTTC
TRBV4-1	TRBJ2-1	16	-	-	CASSQDITKSYNEQFF	TGCGCCAGCAGCCAAGATATAACAAAGTCCTACAATGAGCAGTTCTTC
TRBV27	TRBJ1-5	15	few	-	CASSPDGYSNQPQHF	TGTGCCAGCAGCCCGGACGGTTATAGCAATCAGCCCCAGCATTTT
TRBV4-1	TRBJ1-4	18	-	TRBD1	CASSQGQGWVATNEKLFF	TGCGCCAGCAGCCAGGGACAGGGGTGGGTTGCAACTAATGAAAAACTGTTTTTT
TRBV6-2/TRBV6-3	TRBJ2-2	17	-	TRBD2	CASSLGTSGFNTGELFF	TGTGCCAGCAGTTTAGGGACTAGCGGATTCAACACCGGGGAGCTGTTTTTT
TRBV11-2	TRBJ2-3	19	-	TRBD2	CAGSQGTSGGRLRSDTQYF	TGTGCCGGCAGCCAAGGGACTAGCGGGGGCCGCCTCAGATCAGATACGCAGTATTTT
TRBV11-2	TRBJ2-3	17	-	-	CASSHTHQGLSTDTQYF	TGTGCCAGCAGCCATACACACCAGGGCTTAAGCACAGATACGCAGTATTTT
TRBV28	TRBJ1-2	13	few	-	CASSSGQSYGYTF	TGTGCCAGCAGTTCCGGACAGTCCTATGGCTACACCTTC
TRBV4-1	TRBJ2-1	18	-	TRBD2	CASSLPTYSGSSYNEQFF	TGCGCCAGCAGCCTCCCAACCTATAGCGGGAGCTCCTACAATGAGCAGTTCTTC
TRBV7-6	TRBJ2-5	17	-	-	CASSSESWTDDKETQYF	TGTGCCAGCAGCTCCGAAAGCTGGACTGACGATAAAGAGACCCAGTACTTC
TRBV5-6	TRBJ2-2	16	-	-	CASSLDPGRNTGELFF	TGTGCCAGCAGCTTGGACCCGGGGAGGAACACCGGGGAGCTGTTTTTT
TRBV10-3	TRBJ1-1	15	-	TRBD1	CAISPGQGANTEAFF	TGTGCCATCAGTCCCGGACAGGGGGCGAACACTGAAGCTTTCTTT
TRBV4-1	TRBJ2-1	16	few	TRBD1	CASSQDHRGLYNEQFF	TGCGCCAGCAGCCAAGATCACAGGGGGCTCTACAATGAGCAGTTCTTC
TRBV4-1	TRBJ2-1	16	-	-	CASSQVMSGRLNEQFF	TGCGCCAGCAGCCAAGTTATGAGCGGGCGCCTTAATGAGCAGTTCTTC
TRBV27	TRBJ2-7	13	-	-	CASSLSTGVEQYF	TGTGCCAGCAGTTTATCGACCGGGGTCGAGCAGTACTTC